The sample holds one count of the clone carrying this T cell receptor (beta chain). The CDR3 consists of 15 residues. Trimming removed 6 bases from V and 2 bases from J; junction bases left unmatched: 3. CDR1 is SGHTA, CDR2 FQGNSA, per germline. The sample belongs to a study of cytomegalovirus exposure and HLA in healthy donors. The protocol was immunoSEQ multiplex PCR, while the TCRdb copy is restricted to in-frame clones and leaves out a portion. The table includes 60,000 to 70,000 clones, about 89% detected once. The donors formed part of the 120-subject validation cohort, distinct from the approximately 670-subject first cohort.

The sequenced sample consisted of PBMCs. This TCR was sampled from a woman younger than 35 in good health and CMV-seronegative. The rearrangement links TRBV7-2 to TRBJ2-5; TRBD2 matches at 13 bases. The CDR3 sequence is CASRLGLAGQETQYF. As DNA, the CDR3 is TGTGCCAGCAGATTGGGACTAGCGGGACAAGAGACCCAGTACTTC.